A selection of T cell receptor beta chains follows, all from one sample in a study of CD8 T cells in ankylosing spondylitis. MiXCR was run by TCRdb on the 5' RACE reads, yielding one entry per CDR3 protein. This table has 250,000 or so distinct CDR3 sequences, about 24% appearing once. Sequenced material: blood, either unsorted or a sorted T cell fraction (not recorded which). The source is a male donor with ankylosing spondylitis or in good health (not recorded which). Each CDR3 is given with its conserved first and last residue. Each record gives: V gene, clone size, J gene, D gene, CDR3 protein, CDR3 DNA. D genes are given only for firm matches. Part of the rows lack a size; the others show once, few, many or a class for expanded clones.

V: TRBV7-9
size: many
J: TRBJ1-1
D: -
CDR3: CASSQTGKNTEAFF
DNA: TGTGCCAGCAGCCAAACAGGAAAGAACACTGAAGCTTTCTTT

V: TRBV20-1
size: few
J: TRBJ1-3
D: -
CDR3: CSAPDHSGNTIYF
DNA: TGCAGTGCTCCGGACCACTCTGGAAACACCATATATTTT

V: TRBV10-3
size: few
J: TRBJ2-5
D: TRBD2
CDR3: CAIRPAGAQETQYF
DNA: TGTGCCATCAGACCAGCGGGGGCCCAAGAGACCCAGTACTTC

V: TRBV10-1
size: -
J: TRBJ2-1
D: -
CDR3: CASSESSSATVSEQFF
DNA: TGCGCCAGCAGTGAGTCGTCGTCGGCCACGGTAAGCGAGCAGTTCTTC

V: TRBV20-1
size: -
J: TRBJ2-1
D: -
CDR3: CSARSHLGLDEQFF
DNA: TGCAGTGCTAGATCGCACCTGGGGCTCGATGAGCAGTTCTTC

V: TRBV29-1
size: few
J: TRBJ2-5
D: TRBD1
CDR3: CSGRDRGRGETQYF
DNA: TGCAGCGGTCGAGACAGGGGGCGCGGGGAGACCCAGTACTTC

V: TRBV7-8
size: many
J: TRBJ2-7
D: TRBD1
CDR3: CASGQVPLRYEQYF
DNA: TGTGCCAGTGGACAGGTCCCTCTTAGGTACGAGCAGTACTTC

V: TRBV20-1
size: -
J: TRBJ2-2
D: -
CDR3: CSAPPFPGSTGELFF
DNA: TGCAGTGCCCCGCCGTTCCCGGGGAGCACCGGGGAGCTGTTTTTT

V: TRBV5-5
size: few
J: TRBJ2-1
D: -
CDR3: CASSLRSLGNEQFF
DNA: TGTGCCAGCAGCCTAAGGTCCCTAGGCAATGAGCAGTTCTTC

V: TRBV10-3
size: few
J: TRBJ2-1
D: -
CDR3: CASRTRNNEQFF
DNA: TGTGCCTCTCGGACCAGAAACAATGAGCAGTTCTTC

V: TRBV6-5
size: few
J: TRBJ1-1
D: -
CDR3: CASSYQLQDTEAFF
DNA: TGTGCCAGCAGTTACCAGCTTCAGGACACTGAAGCTTTCTTT

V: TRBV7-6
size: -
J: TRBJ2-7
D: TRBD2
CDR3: CASSKGLAVSYEQYF
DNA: TGTGCCAGCAGCAAAGGACTAGCGGTATCCTACGAGCAGTACTTC

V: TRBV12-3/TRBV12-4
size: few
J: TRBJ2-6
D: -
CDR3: CASSRDGGANVLTF
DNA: TGTGCCAGCAGCCGGGACGGTGGTGCCAACGTCCTGACTTTC

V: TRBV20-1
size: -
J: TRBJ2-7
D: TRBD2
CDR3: CSARDRLAGVWGQYF
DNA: TGCAGTGCTAGAGATAGACTAGCGGGGGTTTGGGGGCAGTACTTC

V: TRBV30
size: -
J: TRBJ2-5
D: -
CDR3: CAWKDSSRGETQYF
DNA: TGTGCCTGGAAAGACAGCTCCCGCGGGGAGACCCAGTACTTC

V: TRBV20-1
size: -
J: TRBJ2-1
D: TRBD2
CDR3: CSASAVTGTTNEQFF
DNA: TGCAGTGCTAGCGCGGTCACCGGGACTACCAATGAGCAGTTCTTC

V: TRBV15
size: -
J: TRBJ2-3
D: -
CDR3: CATSRPVGRDTQYF
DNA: TGTGCCACCAGCAGGCCCGTGGGAAGAGATACGCAGTATTTT

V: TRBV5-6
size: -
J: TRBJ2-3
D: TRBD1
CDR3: CASTLLGQGTDTQYF
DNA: TGTGCCAGCACTTTGTTGGGACAGGGGACAGATACGCAGTATTTT

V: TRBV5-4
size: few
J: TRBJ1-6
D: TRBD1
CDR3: CASSYTQGAGVFGNSPLHF
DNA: TGTGCCAGCAGCTACACACAGGGGGCAGGGGTATTCGGTAATTCACCCCTCCACTTT

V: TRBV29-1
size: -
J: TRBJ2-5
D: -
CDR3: CSVAIETQYF
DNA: TGCAGCGTTGCTATTGAGACCCAGTACTTC

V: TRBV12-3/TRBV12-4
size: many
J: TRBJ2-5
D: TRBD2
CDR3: CASQPGTRERAQYF
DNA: TGTGCCAGCCAACCCGGGACTAGGGAGCGGGCCCAGTACTTC

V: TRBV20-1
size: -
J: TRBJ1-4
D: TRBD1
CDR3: CSAADRVGEKLFF
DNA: TGCAGTGCCGCAGACAGGGTGGGTGAAAAACTGTTTTTT

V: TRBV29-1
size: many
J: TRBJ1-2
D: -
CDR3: CSVGTYLGYTF
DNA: TGCAGCGTTGGAACCTATCTTGGCTACACCTTC

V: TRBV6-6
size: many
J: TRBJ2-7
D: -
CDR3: CASSSPGEQYF
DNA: TGTGCCAGCAGTTCCCCCGGCGAGCAGTACTTC

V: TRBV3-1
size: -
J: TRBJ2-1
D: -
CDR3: CASSQVGLAEQFF
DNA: TGTGCCAGCAGCCAAGTAGGCTTGGCGGAGCAGTTCTTC

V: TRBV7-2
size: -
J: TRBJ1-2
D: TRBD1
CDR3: CASSPRGGQGGGYTF
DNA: TGTGCCAGCAGCCCCAGGGGAGGACAGGGGGGTGGCTACACCTTC

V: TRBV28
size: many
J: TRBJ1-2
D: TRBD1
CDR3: CASGGQGTANYGYTF
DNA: TGTGCCAGCGGAGGACAGGGGACGGCTAACTATGGCTACACCTTC

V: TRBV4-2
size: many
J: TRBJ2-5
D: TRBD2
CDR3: CASSQESGSGGLTETQYF
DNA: TGTGCCAGCAGCCAAGAGTCGGGTAGCGGGGGATTAACGGAGACCCAGTACTTC

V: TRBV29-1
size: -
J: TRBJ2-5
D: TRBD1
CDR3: CSVGGQGGETQYF
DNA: TGCAGCGTTGGGGGACAGGGGGGAGAGACCCAGTACTTC

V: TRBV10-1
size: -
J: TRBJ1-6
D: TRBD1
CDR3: CASISRDRGRSPLHF
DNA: TGCGCCAGCATTTCCCGGGACAGGGGTCGCTCACCCCTCCACTTT

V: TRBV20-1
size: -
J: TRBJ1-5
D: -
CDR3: CSAPFSYSNQPQHF
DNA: TGCAGTGCTCCCTTTTCCTATAGCAATCAGCCCCAGCATTTT